These T cell receptor beta chains were read from a single sample in a study of regulatory T cells in long-lasting Graves disease. TCRdb reprocessed the multiplex PCR reads with MiXCR, giving one entry per CDR3 protein. The table includes 200,000 to 250,000 distinct CDR3 sequences, roughly a fifth detected once. The sample also formed part of further work on T cells in Graves' hyperthyroidism and ophthalmopathy.

Sequences were derived from peripheral blood mononuclear cells (PBMCs), sampled at new diagnosis, from a patient treated with antithyroid drugs. All receptors derive from a woman aged 25-40 years with Graves disease. The CDR3 runs from the conserved cysteine through the conserved F or W. The D gene is left open where the match is weak. Only part of the rows carry a size: once, few, many, or a class if the clone is expanded.

size	D	V	J	CDR3	DNA
few	.	TRBV5-1	TRBJ1-2	CASSPRDQKIWNYGYTF	TGCGCCAGCAGCCCCCGGGACCAGAAGATTTGGAACTATGGCTACACCTTC
.	TRBD2	TRBV10-3	TRBJ2-1	CAISPTSGRYNEQFF	TGTGCCATCAGTCCGACTAGCGGACGCTACAATGAGCAGTTCTTC
many	.	TRBV28	TRBJ2-1	CASSYQTASNEQFF	TGTGCCAGCAGTTATCAGACTGCCTCCAATGAGCAGTTCTTC
many	TRBD1	TRBV12-3/TRBV12-4	TRBJ2-5	CASSLEGGQQETQYF	TGTGCCAGCAGTTTAGAAGGGGGACAGCAAGAGACCCAGTACTTC
many	.	TRBV4-1	TRBJ1-4	CASSPVKEGEANEKLFF	TGCGCCAGCAGCCCAGTGAAGGAAGGGGAAGCCAATGAAAAACTGTTTTTT
many	.	TRBV7-9	TRBJ2-7	CASSPPPAYEQYF	TGTGCCAGCAGCCCCCCCCCGGCCTACGAGCAGTACTTC
many	.	TRBV12-3/TRBV12-4	TRBJ1-2	CASSYRVGYGYTF	TGTGCCAGCAGTTACAGGGTCGGCTATGGCTACACCTTC
.	TRBD1	TRBV28	TRBJ1-1	CASSRTGDTEAFF	TGTGCCAGCAGTAGAACAGGGGACACTGAAGCTTTCTTT
many	.	TRBV6-1	TRBJ1-1	CASIAYRGLTGTEAFF	TGTGCCAGCATTGCTTATCGGGGGCTCACGGGCACTGAAGCTTTCTTT
many	.	TRBV7-3	TRBJ1-6	CASSHGRYSPLHF	TGTGCCAGCAGTCATGGACGGTATTCACCCCTCCACTTT
many	.	TRBV30	TRBJ2-1	CAWSVGGGAWDEQFF	TGTGCCTGGAGTGTAGGTGGGGGGGCCTGGGATGAGCAGTTCTTC
many	.	TRBV11-2	TRBJ1-1	CASSLEGLNTEAFF	TGTGCCAGCAGCTTAGAGGGACTGAACACTGAAGCTTTCTTT
many	TRBD1	TRBV14	TRBJ2-1	CASSQITGGYNEQFF	TGTGCCAGCAGCCAAATTACAGGGGGGTACAATGAGCAGTTTTTC
many	TRBD2	TRBV30	TRBJ2-5	CAWNGGQETQYF	TGTGCCTGGAACGGGGGGCAAGAGACCCAGTACTTC
many	.	TRBV20-1	TRBJ1-5	CSARDWRSNQPQHF	TGCAGTGCTAGAGATTGGCGATCAAATCAGCCCCAGCATTTT
.	.	TRBV6-1	TRBJ1-2	CASSEVLTGFYGYTF	TGTGCCAGCAGTGAAGTCCTAACAGGGTTCTATGGCTACACCTTC
many	TRBD1	TRBV11-2	TRBJ2-7	CASRKGQGLEAYEQYF	TGTGCCAGCAGAAAGGGACAGGGGCTAGAGGCCTACGAGCAGTACTTC
many	TRBD1	TRBV20-1	TRBJ2-1	CSARRTGGSEQFF	TGCAGTGCTCGACGGACAGGGGGCAGTGAGCAGTTCTTC
many	TRBD1	TRBV9	TRBJ2-6	CASSLRQGSGGANVLTF	TGTGCCAGCAGCCTACGACAGGGTTCCGGTGGGGCCAACGTCCTGACTTTC
many	.	TRBV5-6	TRBJ1-4	CASSFTPGLDNEKLFF	TGTGCCAGCAGCTTCACCCCGGGACTGGATAATGAAAAACTGTTTTTT
.	.	TRBV19	TRBJ2-4	CASTVGAVLAKNIQYF	TGTGCCAGTACCGTAGGGGCAGTTCTAGCCAAAAACATTCAGTACTTC
few	.	TRBV9	TRBJ2-7	CASSPPDASEQYF	TGTGCCAGCAGCCCCCCCGATGCGAGCGAGCAGTACTTC
.	.	TRBV7-9	TRBJ2-3	CASSADRTERFTDTQYF	TGTGCCAGCAGCGCCGACCGGACAGAAAGATTCACAGATACGCAGTATTTT
many	.	TRBV28	TRBJ2-7	CASSPPGLYEQYF	TGTGCCAGCAGTCCCCCGGGGCTCTACGAGCAGTACTTC